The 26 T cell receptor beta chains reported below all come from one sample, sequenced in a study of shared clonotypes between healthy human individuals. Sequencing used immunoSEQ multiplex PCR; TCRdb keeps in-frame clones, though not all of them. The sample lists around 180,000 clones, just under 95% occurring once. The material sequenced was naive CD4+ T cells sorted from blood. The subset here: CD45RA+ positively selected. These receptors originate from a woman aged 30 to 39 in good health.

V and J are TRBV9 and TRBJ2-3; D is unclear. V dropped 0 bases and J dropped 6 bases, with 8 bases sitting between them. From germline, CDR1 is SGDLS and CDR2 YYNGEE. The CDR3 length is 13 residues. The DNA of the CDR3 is TGTGCCAGCAGCGTAGCTACCGGGGATACGCAGTATTTT. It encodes CASSVATGDTQYF.

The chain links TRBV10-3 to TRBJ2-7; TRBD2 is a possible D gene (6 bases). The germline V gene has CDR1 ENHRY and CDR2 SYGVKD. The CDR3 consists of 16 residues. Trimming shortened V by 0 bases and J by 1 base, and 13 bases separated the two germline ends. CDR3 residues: CAISESLGGPSYEQYF. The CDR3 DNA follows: TGTGCCATCAGTGAGTCGTTGGGAGGCCCTTCCTACGAGCAGTACTTC.

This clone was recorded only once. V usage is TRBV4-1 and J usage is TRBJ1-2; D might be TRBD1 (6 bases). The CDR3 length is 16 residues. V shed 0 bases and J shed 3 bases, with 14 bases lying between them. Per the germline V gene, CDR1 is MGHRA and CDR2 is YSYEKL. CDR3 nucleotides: TGCGCCAGCAGCCAAGACGTGGCCAGGGGAGACTATGGCTACACCTTC. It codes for CASSQDVARGDYGYTF.

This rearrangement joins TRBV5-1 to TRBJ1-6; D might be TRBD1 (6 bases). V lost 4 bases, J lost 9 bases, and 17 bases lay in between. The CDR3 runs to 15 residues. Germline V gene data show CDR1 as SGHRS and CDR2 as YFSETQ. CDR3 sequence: CASSGGQSQISPLHF. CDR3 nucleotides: TGCGCCAGCAGCGGCGGACAGAGCCAAATTTCACCCCTCCACTTT.

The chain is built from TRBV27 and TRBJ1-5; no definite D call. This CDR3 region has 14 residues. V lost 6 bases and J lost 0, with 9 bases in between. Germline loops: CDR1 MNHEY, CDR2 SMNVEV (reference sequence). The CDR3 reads CASSPINSNQPQHF. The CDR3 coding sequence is TGTGCCAGCAGCCCTATCAATAGCAATCAGCCCCAGCATTTT.

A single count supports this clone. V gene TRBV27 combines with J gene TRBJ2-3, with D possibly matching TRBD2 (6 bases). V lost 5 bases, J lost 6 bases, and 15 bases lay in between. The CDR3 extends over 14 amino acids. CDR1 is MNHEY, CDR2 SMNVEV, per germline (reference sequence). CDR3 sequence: CASSIGTPVDTQYF. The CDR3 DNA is TGTGCCAGCAGTATCGGGACTCCCGTTGATACGCAGTATTTT.

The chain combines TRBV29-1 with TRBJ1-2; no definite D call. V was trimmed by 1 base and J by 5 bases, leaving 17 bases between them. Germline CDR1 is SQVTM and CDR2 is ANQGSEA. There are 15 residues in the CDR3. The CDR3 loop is CSVEGGYFYGYGYTF. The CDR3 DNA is TGCAGCGTTGAAGGAGGCTATTTTTACGGGTATGGCTACACCTTC.

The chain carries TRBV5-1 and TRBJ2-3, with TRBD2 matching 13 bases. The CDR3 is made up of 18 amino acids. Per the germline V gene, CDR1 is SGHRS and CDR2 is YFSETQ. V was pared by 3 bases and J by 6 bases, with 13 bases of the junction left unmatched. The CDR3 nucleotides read TGCGCCAGCAGCTCTTACCCCGGGACTAGCGGGAATTCCGATACGCAGTATTTT. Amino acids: CASSSYPGTSGNSDTQYF.

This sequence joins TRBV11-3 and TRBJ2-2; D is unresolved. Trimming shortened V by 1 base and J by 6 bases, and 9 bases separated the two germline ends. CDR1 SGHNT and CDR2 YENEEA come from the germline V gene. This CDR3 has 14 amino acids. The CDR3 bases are TGTGCCAGCAGCTTAGCCAGGTCTGCCGGGGAGCTGTTTTTT. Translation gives CASSLARSAGELFF. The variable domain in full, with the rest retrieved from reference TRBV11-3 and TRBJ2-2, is EAGVVQSPRYKIIEKKQPVAFWCNPISGHNTLYWYLQNLGQGPELLIRYENEEAVDDSQLPKDRFSAERLKGVDSTLKIQPAELGDSAVYLCASSLARSAGELFFGEGSRLTVL.

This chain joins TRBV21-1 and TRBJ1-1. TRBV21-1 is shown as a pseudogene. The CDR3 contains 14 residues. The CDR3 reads CASSKLGLNTEAFF. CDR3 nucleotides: TGTGCCAGCAGCAAACTAGGCCTGAACACTGAAGCTTTCTTT.

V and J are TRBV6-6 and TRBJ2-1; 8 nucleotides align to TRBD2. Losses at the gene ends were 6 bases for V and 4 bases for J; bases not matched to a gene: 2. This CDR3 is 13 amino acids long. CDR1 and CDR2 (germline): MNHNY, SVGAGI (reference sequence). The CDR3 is CASRTSVYNEQFF. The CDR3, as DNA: TGTGCCAGCAGGACTAGCGTATACAATGAGCAGTTCTTC.

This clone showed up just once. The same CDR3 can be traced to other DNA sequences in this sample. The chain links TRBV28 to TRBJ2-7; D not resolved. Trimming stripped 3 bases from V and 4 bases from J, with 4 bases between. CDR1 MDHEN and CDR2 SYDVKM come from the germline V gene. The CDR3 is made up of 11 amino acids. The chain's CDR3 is CASSFLYEQYF. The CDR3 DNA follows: TGTGCCAGCAGTTTTTTATACGAGCAGTACTTC.

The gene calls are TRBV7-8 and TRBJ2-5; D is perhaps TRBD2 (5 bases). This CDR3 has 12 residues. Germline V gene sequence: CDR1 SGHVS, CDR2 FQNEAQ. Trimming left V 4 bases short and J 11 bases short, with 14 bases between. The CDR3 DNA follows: TGTGCCAGCAGCTCCCTATCCGGGAAGCAGTACTTC. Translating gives CASSSLSGKQYF.

CDR3 residues: CASRLRASSTDTQYF. CDR3 nucleotide sequence: TGTGCCAGCCGACTAAGGGCCTCTAGCACAGATACGCAGTATTTT. This chain joins TRBV19 and TRBJ2-3; tentatively, D is TRBD2 (5 bases). The CDR3 covers 15 residues. Trimming removed 9 bases from V and 0 bases from J, with 16 bases in between. The germline gives CDR1 LNHDA, CDR2 SQIVND (reference sequence).

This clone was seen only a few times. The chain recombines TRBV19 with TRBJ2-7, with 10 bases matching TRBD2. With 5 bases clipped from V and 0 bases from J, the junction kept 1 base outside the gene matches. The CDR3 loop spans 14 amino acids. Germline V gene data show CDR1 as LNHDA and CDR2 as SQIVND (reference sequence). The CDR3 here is CASSSSGSSYEQYF. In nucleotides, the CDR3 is TGTGCCAGTAGTTCTAGCGGGAGCTCCTACGAGCAGTACTTC.

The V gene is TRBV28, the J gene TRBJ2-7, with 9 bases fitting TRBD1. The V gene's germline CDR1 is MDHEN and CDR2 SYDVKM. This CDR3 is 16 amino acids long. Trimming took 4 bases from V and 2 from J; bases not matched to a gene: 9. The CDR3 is CASSSAPGQGPYEQYF. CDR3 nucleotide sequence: TGTGCCAGCAGTTCCGCCCCGGGACAGGGCCCCTACGAGCAGTACTTC.

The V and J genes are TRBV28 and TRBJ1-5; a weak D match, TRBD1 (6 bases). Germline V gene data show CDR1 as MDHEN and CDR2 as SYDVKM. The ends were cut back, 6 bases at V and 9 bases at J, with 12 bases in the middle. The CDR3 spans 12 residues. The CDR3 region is CASRRGQLPQHF. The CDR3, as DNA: TGTGCCAGCAGGCGAGGACAGTTGCCCCAGCATTTT.

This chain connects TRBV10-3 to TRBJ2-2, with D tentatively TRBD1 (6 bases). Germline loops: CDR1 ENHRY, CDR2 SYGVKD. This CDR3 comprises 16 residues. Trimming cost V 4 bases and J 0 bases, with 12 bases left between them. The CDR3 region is CAISASGTTNTGELFF. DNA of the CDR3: TGTGCCATCAGTGCCAGTGGGACAACGAACACCGGGGAGCTGTTTTTT.

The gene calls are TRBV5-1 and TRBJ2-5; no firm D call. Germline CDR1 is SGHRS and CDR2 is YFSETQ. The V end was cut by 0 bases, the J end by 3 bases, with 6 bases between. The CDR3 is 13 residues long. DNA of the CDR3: TGCGCCAGCAGCTTGGGCCAAAAAGAGACCCAGTACTTC. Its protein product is CASSLGQKETQYF.

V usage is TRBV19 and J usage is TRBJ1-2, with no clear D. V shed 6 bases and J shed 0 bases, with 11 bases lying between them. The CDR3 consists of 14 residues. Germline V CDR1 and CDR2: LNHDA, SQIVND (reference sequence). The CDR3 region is CASSYGETNYGYTF. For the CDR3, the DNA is TGTGCCAGTAGCTACGGAGAGACTAACTATGGCTACACCTTC.

CDR3 nucleotides: TGCGCCAGCAGCTTTGGACAGGGGGTTGGAGCAACTAATGAAAAACTGTTTTTT. It translates to CASSFGQGVGATNEKLFF. The rearrangement links TRBV5-1 to TRBJ1-4, with TRBD1 matching 10 bases. The trim removed 2 bases at V and 0 bases at J, leaving 7 bases unmatched. Germline values: CDR1 SGHRS, CDR2 YFSETQ. The CDR3 sequence is 18 residues long.

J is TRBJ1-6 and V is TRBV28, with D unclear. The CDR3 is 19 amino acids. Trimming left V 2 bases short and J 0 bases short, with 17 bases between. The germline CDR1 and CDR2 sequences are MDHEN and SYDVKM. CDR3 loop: CASSLIAIRKSSYNSPLHF. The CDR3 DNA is TGTGCCAGCAGTTTAATCGCAATCCGCAAAAGCTCCTATAATTCACCCCTCCACTTT.

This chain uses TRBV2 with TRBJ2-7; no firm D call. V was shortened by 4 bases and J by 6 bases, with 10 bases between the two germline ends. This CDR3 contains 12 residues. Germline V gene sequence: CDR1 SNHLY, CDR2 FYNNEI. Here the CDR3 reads CASSALSGEQYF. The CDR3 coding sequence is TGTGCCAGCAGTGCCCTATCAGGCGAGCAGTACTTC.

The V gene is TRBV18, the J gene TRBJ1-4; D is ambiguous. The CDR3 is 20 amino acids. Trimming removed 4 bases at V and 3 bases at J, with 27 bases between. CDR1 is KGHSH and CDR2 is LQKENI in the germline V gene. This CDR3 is CASSQLRGKKGFLSNEKLFF. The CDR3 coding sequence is TGTGCCAGCTCACAACTCAGAGGGAAAAAGGGATTTTTGTCTAATGAAAAACTGTTTTTT.

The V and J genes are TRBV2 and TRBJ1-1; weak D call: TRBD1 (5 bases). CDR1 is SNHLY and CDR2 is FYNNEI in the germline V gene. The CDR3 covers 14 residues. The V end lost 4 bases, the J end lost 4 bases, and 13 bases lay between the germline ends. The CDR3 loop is CASSVRGRTTEAFF. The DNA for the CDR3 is TGTGCCAGCAGTGTACGGGGCCGGACCACTGAAGCTTTCTTT.

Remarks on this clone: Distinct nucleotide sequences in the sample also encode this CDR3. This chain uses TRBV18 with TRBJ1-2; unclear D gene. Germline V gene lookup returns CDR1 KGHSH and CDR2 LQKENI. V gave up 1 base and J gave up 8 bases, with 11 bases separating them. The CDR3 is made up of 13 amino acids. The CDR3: CASSPLGQDGYTF. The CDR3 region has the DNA TGTGCCAGCTCACCACTGGGCCAGGACGGCTACACCTTC.